What follows are 26 T cell receptor beta chains derived from one specimen sequenced in a study of blood T cell repertoires in COVID-19 (dated by TCRdb to 2020 to 2022). Receptor libraries were prepared by the immunoSEQ multiplex PCR assay. TCRdb took this table from immuneACCESS and kept in-frame rearrangements with V and J called. Such tables lack part of the clones; where checked against another copy, unresolved V genes explain under half of the gap, and the rest is unexplained. A total of some 290,000 clones appear in this sample, roughly 91% of them only once. The ten top clones hold 2% to 2.5% of the sample. Source material: PBMCs or T cells enriched from blood (not recorded which). These receptors all stem from a middle-aged woman with acute COVID-19.

This clone occurred once. The V and J genes are TRBV3-1 (or the pseudogene TRBV3-2) and TRBJ1-6, with 7 bases matching TRBD1. J lost 7 bases, V lost 3 bases, and 12 bases had no gene match. Looked up from germline, CDR1 is LGHDT and CDR2 is YNNKEL (reference sequence). The CDR3 has 17 residues. CDR3 coding DNA: TGTGCCAGCAGCCATGAACAACAGGGGATTGTCAATTCACCCCTCCACTTT. Its protein product is CASSHEQQGIVNSPLHF.

The genes are TRBV6-5 and TRBJ2-1; 7 bases are a match to TRBD1. The CDR3 is 15 amino acids. The junction had 11 bases not matched to a gene; V was cut back by 6 bases and J by 6 bases. In germline, CDR1 is MNHEY, CDR2 SVGAGI. The chain's CDR3 is CASSRDRVRSNEQFF. CDR3 bases: TGTGCCAGCAGCCGCGACAGGGTTCGGAGCAATGAGCAGTTCTTC.

The chain uses TRBV5-4 and TRBJ2-6; 7 bases map to TRBD1. The V gene's germline CDR1 is SGHNT and CDR2 YYREEE (reference sequence). Unmatched junction bases numbered 8, after V lost 5 bases and J lost 3 bases. The CDR3 runs 16 residues. The CDR3 nucleotides are TGTGCCAGCAGGGGAGAGACAGGGCGTGGGGCCAACGTCCTGACTTTC. Its protein is CASRGETGRGANVLTF.

This clone was observed once. The J gene is TRBJ2-1, the V gene TRBV19; the match to TRBD2 covers 8 bases. Germline CDR1 is LNHDA and CDR2 is SQIVND (reference sequence). V lost 3 bases and J lost 2; bases outside the gene matches: 3. The CDR3 contains 15 residues. The CDR3 region has the DNA TGTGCCAGTAGTATCGCACTAGCGGCCTACAATGAGCAGTTCTTC. This gives the protein CASSIALAAYNEQFF.

The table lists this clone with many counts. This chain uses TRBV6-4 with TRBJ2-1; TRBD2 agrees at 9 bases. The CDR3 spans 18 residues. V shed 5 bases and J 10 bases; nucleotides not matched to a gene: 21. Germline CDR1 and CDR2: MRHNA and SNTAGT. The CDR3 DNA sequence: TGTGCCAGCAGTCCTTACCCCCGGACTAGCGCTTTATGGGGCGAGCAGTTCTTC. The encoded protein is CASSPYPRTSALWGEQFF.

The V gene is TRBV3-1 (or the pseudogene TRBV3-2), the J gene TRBJ2-7; no definite D call. This CDR3 has 12 residues. Looked up from germline, CDR1 is LGHDT and CDR2 is YNNKEL (reference sequence). V lost 0 bases to trimming and J lost 9 bases, with 9 bases between them. This chain's CDR3 is CASSQDSRGQYF. In DNA form, the CDR3 reads TGTGCCAGCAGCCAAGACTCCAGAGGGCAGTACTTC.

J is TRBJ2-7 and V is TRBV10-2; TRBD2 matches at 10 bases. Germline CDR1 is WSHSY and CDR2 is SAAADI. Losses at the gene ends were 4 bases for V and 5 bases for J; bases not matched to a gene: 5. CDR3 length: 14 residues. The CDR3 DNA reads TGCGCCAGCAGTGGAAGCGGGGGGGGGCACGAGCAGTACTTC. This gives the protein CASSGSGGGHEQYF.

V is TRBV19 and J is TRBJ2-1; D is ambiguous. Trimming shortened V by 5 bases and J by 9 bases, and 17 bases separated the two germline ends. The CDR3 is made up of 14 amino acids. Germline-derived CDR1 and CDR2 are LNHDA and SQIVND (reference sequence). The CDR3 spells CASSLPAPRFEQFF. CDR3 nucleotides: TGTGCCAGTAGTCTACCTGCCCCTCGGTTTGAGCAGTTCTTC.

The count of this clone is one. The germline gene is not matched at one end of the junction; a read error may be the cause. The rearrangement links TRBV11-3 to TRBJ2-2, with TRBD2 matching 8 bases. CDR1 is SGHNT, CDR2 YENEEA, per germline. The CDR3 spans 17 residues. CDR3 DNA sequence: TGTGCCCGCAGCCCAGACGGGGGGGGAACAAACACCGGGGAGCTGTTTTTT. It specifies CARSPDGGGTNTGELFF.

V gene TRBV6-6 combines with J gene TRBJ2-7, with a tentative D call TRBD1 (5 bases). V was trimmed by 2 bases and J by 6 bases, leaving 8 bases between them. CDR3 size: 12 residues. Germline V lookup: CDR1 MNHNY, CDR2 SVGAGI (reference sequence). CDR3 bases: TGTGCCAGCAGTTACGGCAGGGTCGAGCAGTACTTC. It codes for CASSYGRVEQYF.

The chain employs TRBV27 and TRBJ1-2; perhaps TRBD1 as D (6 bases). Trimming took 6 bases from V and 11 from J, leaving 16 bases between them. Per germline, CDR1 MNHEY and CDR2 SMNVEV (reference sequence). This CDR3 contains 12 residues. The CDR3 sequence: CASRPSRGGYTF. CDR3 sequence (DNA): TGTGCCAGCAGGCCCAGCAGGGGTGGGTACACCTTC.

The genes are TRBV28 and TRBJ2-3; weak D call: TRBD1 (6 bases). The CDR3 runs 15 residues. Germline V gene sequence: CDR1 MDHEN, CDR2 SYDVKM. With 6 bases removed from V and 2 bases from J, the gap between germline ends came to 15 bases. Here the CDR3 DNA reads TGTGCCAGCAGCCAATCGACAGGACTCACAGATACGCAGTATTTT. This gives the protein CASSQSTGLTDTQYF.

The V and J genes are TRBV11-2 and TRBJ2-2; D might be TRBD2 (5 bases). This CDR3 has 15 residues. Germline V gene lookup returns CDR1 SGHAT and CDR2 FQNNGV. With 4 bases removed from V and 4 bases from J, the gap between germline ends came to 13 bases. The CDR3 DNA reads TGTGCCAGCAGCTCCCGGGCCCGGGGCACCGGGGAGCTGTTTTTT. Its translation: CASSSRARGTGELFF.

This sequence joins TRBV6-2 or TRBV6-3 and TRBJ2-7, with D perhaps matching TRBD2 (5 bases). Germline lookup yields CDR1 MNHEY and CDR2 SVGEGT. Trimming removed 2 bases from V and 3 bases from J, with 14 bases in between. This CDR3 region has 15 residues. The CDR3 bases are TGTGCCAGCAGTTACCCTAGCCTTGGGGTCTACGAGCAGTACTTC. This codes for CASSYPSLGVYEQYF.

In its sample, this clone was seen once. The chain carries TRBV6-5 and TRBJ1-6, with D perhaps TRBD1 (6 bases). CDR1 is MNHEY, CDR2 SVGAGI, per germline. V lost 2 bases, J lost 3 bases, and 8 bases lay in between. This CDR3 region has 15 residues. The CDR3 DNA reads TGTGCCAGCAGTTACGGGGACAACTATAATTCACCCCTCCACTTT. Amino acid sequence: CASSYGDNYNSPLHF.

The chain carries TRBV7-9 and TRBJ2-5; TRBD1 aligns across 9 bases. Trimming at V came to 3 bases and at J to 1 base, leaving 6 bases not matched to a gene. Germline CDR1 reads SEHNR; CDR2 reads FQNEAQ (reference sequence). There are 16 residues in the CDR3. The CDR3 region has the DNA TGTGCCAGCAGCTTTCACGGGACAGGGCCCCAAGAGACCCAGTACTTC. This encodes CASSFHGTGPQETQYF.

The genes are TRBV4-1 and TRBJ2-3; D uncertain. Deletions cut 0 bases from V and 0 bases from J, with 4 bases between. The CDR3 runs 14 residues. Per germline, CDR1 MGHRA and CDR2 YSYEKL. The chain's CDR3 is CASSQDPSTDTQYF. The CDR3 nucleotides are TGCGCCAGCAGCCAAGATCCTAGCACAGATACGCAGTATTTT.

The chain employs TRBV21-1 and TRBJ2-7; the table names TRBD1, a call not compared with the DNA. TRBV21-1 is noted as a pseudogene. The CDR3 is made up of 15 amino acids. Here the CDR3 reads CASSKVVGSNYEQYF. CDR3 coding DNA: TGTGCCAGCAGCAAAGTGGTGGGCAGTAACTACGAGCAGTACTTC.

The rearrangement links TRBV24-1 to TRBJ2-3; the match to TRBD2 covers 11 bases. After removal of 4 bases from V and 2 bases from J, the junction contained 7 bases not matched to a gene. The CDR3 covers 17 residues. CDR1 and CDR2 from the germline V gene are KGHDR and SFDVKD. The CDR3 reads CATSDPTSGVSTDTQYF. The CDR3 nucleotides are TGTGCCACCAGTGACCCGACTAGCGGGGTATCCACAGATACGCAGTATTTT.

J is TRBJ2-3 and V is TRBV5-4, with TRBD2 identical over 7 bases. CDR3 length: 17 residues. Germline CDR1 reads SGHNT; CDR2 reads YYREEE (reference sequence). The junction had 11 bases not matched to a gene; V was cut back by 0 bases and J by 4 bases. The DNA of the CDR3 is TGTGCCAGCAGCTTGGCCTCGGGAGGAGCCTCTCCAGATACGCAGTATTTT. Translating it yields CASSLASGGASPDTQYF.

The chain combines TRBV19 with TRBJ1-2; 7 bases map to TRBD1. This CDR3 has 13 amino acids. V lost 4 bases, J lost 3 bases, and 2 bases stayed unmatched. From germline, CDR1 is LNHDA and CDR2 SQIVND (reference sequence). CDR3 residues: CASSKGQYYGYTF. The CDR3 DNA reads as TGTGCCAGTAGTAAGGGACAGTACTATGGCTACACCTTC.

V gene TRBV5-4 combines with J gene TRBJ2-3; a possible D gene is TRBD1 (5 bases). Per the germline V gene, CDR1 is SGHNT and CDR2 is YYREEE (reference sequence). The V end was cut by 0 bases, the J end by 5 bases, with 13 bases between. The CDR3 sequence is 15 residues long. The CDR3 spells CASSLDGARKDTQYF. In DNA, the CDR3 is TGTGCCAGCAGCTTGGATGGGGCTAGAAAAGATACGCAGTATTTT.

This chain uses TRBV6-5 with TRBJ1-1, with D tentatively TRBD1 (5 bases). The CDR3 loop spans 15 amino acids. Germline V gene lookup returns CDR1 MNHEY and CDR2 SVGAGI. The V and J ends lost 0 bases and 5 bases respectively, with 13 bases between them. Here the CDR3 reads CASSYSGQGGTEAFF. The CDR3, as DNA: TGTGCCAGCAGTTACTCGGGGCAGGGAGGGACTGAAGCTTTCTTT.

Concerning this clone itself: The sample carries other DNA sequences with the same CDR3. The chain has TRBV18 and TRBJ2-5; maybe TRBD1 (7 bases). Germline-derived CDR1 and CDR2 are KGHSH and LQKENI. The CDR3 is 13 amino acids. The V gene lost 3 bases and the J gene lost 4 bases, with 9 bases spanning the gap. The CDR3 DNA is TGTGCCAGCTCACCTCAGGGGGGAGAGACCCAGTACTTC. Translated: CASSPQGGETQYF. Together with reference TRBV18 and TRBJ2-5, the CDR3 gives the full variable domain: NAGVMQNPRHLVRRRGQEARLRCSPMKGHSHVYWYRQLPEEGLKFMVYLQKENIIDESGMPKERFSAEFPKEGPSILRIQQVVRGDSAAYFCASSPQGGETQYFGPGTRLLVL.

The chain combines TRBV6-5 with TRBJ1-1, with a weak D call TRBD1 (5 bases). CDR3 length: 13 amino acids. Germline V gene data show CDR1 as MNHEY and CDR2 as SVGAGI. Trimming removed 6 bases at V and 5 bases at J, with 13 bases between. CDR3 bases: TGTGCCAGCAGGCCCAGGGTATCGACTGAAGCTTTCTTT. It specifies CASRPRVSTEAFF.

The V gene is TRBV4-1, the J gene TRBJ2-5, with 7 bases fitting TRBD2. The CDR3 length is 15 residues. The V gene's germline CDR1 is MGHRA and CDR2 YSYEKL. Unmatched junction bases numbered 6, after V lost 0 bases and J lost 5 bases. The CDR3 DNA reads as TGCGCCAGCAGCCAAGAGAGACTAGCCGGCGAGACCCAGTACTTC. This codes for CASSQERLAGETQYF.